This T cell receptor beta chain comes out of a study of cytomegalovirus exposure and HLA in healthy donors. Looking at the study overall: A preliminary data release comprised 91 million or so unique TCRs obtained from HLA-typed donors.

Study conclusions and caveats: Sequencing artifact likely explains a cluster of highly shared sequence variants. Associated with HLA alleles at 0.05 false discovery rate in a later analysis were fewer than 20,000 TCR beta sequences. The authors later found most CMV-associated TCR beta chains appeared HLA-restricted.

As regards this clone: Its specificity is not known.

The CDR3 spans 15 residues. Germline V gene data show CDR1 as SGHNT and CDR2 as YYREEE (reference sequence). V was clipped by 5 bases and J by 3 bases; unmatched bases: 9. 60 Vbeta and 13 Jbeta primers were used in PCR. Only in-frame clones appear in the TCRdb table, and some are missing; sequencing was by immunoSEQ multiplex PCR. The sample lists approximately 140,000 clones, roughly four fifths seen once, with around 4.5% in the top ten. The receptor was isolated from a man in his forties or fifties in good health and CMV-seropositive. The chain uses TRBV5-4 and TRBJ2-7, with TRBD1 matching 9 bases. Sequenced material: PBMCs. The CDR3 region has the DNA TGTGCCAGCAGGCGGGGACAGGGTTTAGTCTACGAGCAGTACTTC. Amino acid sequence: CASRRGQGLVYEQYF.